The 15 T cell receptor beta chains given below trace back to one sample, sequenced in a study of human T cells and chemical hapten exposure. Documented time point: patch test 1, 2 weeks after DPC sensitization. Treatment: therapeutic diphenylcyclopropenone sensitization with weekly scalp DPC. TCRdb processed the RACE reads anew with MiXCR; each CDR3 protein has one entry. The sample lists about 100,000 distinct CDR3 sequences; roughly 11% were seen once. Sequencing was performed on whole blood, taken in connection with sensitization to the hapten diphenylcyclopropenone (DPC). The receptor set was obtained from a woman aged 40 to 55 with alopecia areata. Some clones in this sample may be carry-over from other donors' samples.

Details on this clonotype: A clone one base away is much larger, so this may be a read error. V is TRBV24-1 and J is TRBJ2-1, with TRBD2 as a possible D gene (6 bases). CDR1 KGHDR and CDR2 SFDVKD come from the germline V gene. The ends were cut back, 5 bases at V and 4 bases at J, with 20 bases in the middle. The CDR3 length is 17 residues. The CDR3 bases are TGTGCCACCAGTGCAGCCGGAGTAGCGGTGGTATACAATGAGCAGTTCTTC. Amino acid sequence: CATSAAGVAVVYNEQFF.

This clonotype was recorded at least ten times. This sequence joins TRBV20-1 and TRBJ1-1; no firm D call. Per germline, CDR1 DFQATT and CDR2 SNEGSKA (reference sequence). With 1 base removed from V and 3 bases from J, the gap between germline ends came to 15 bases. The CDR3 totals 15 residues. The CDR3 region is CSARVWQREHTEAFF. DNA of the CDR3: TGCAGTGCTAGAGTTTGGCAGAGGGAGCACACTGAAGCTTTCTTT.

The chain recombines TRBV28 with TRBJ1-2, with 7 bases that match TRBD1. Germline CDR1 reads MDHEN; CDR2 reads SYDVKM. This CDR3 contains 14 residues. Trimming cost V 2 bases and J 10 bases; bases outside gene matches: 10. The CDR3 region is CASSLTAAGGNYTF. DNA for the CDR3: TGTGCCAGCAGTTTAACGGCGGCAGGGGGTAACTACACCTTC.

The rearrangement links TRBV7-2 to TRBJ2-1, with 12 bases fitting TRBD2. This CDR3 is built from 15 residues. Germline CDR1 SGHTA, CDR2 FQGNSA. Unmatched junction bases numbered 9, after V lost 6 bases and J lost 9 bases. DNA for the CDR3: TGTGCCAGCAGTCCGTCTAGCGGGGGGGCTGGTGAGCAGTTCTTC. Translating it yields CASSPSSGGAGEQFF. The whole variable domain, remainder taken from reference TRBV7-2 and TRBJ2-1, is GAGVSQSPSNKVTEKGKDVELRCDPISGHTALYWYRQSLGQGLEFLIYFQGNSAPDKSGLPSDRFSAERTGGSVSTLTIQRTQQEDSAVYLCASSPSSGGAGEQFFGPGTRLTVL.

The V and J genes are TRBV9 and TRBJ2-1; no firm D call. V was clipped by 3 bases and J by 2 bases, with 12 bases between them. CDR1 SGDLS and CDR2 YYNGEE come from the germline V gene. This CDR3 region has 15 residues. The CDR3 reads CASSETLVAYNEQFF. The CDR3 coding sequence is TGTGCCAGCAGCGAAACCCTAGTAGCCTACAATGAGCAGTTCTTC.

This clonotype showed up just a few times. This chain uses TRBV7-2 with TRBJ2-1, with no clear D. Trimming pared 1 base from V and 7 bases from J, leaving 14 bases between. This CDR3 contains 15 residues. Germline lookup yields CDR1 SGHTA and CDR2 FQGNSA. CDR3 nucleotide sequence: TGTGCCAGCAGCTTAGTTGTGGGAAAAGGTAATGAGCAGTTCTTC. It codes for CASSLVVGKGNEQFF.

This clonotype was observed many times. CDR3 amino acids: CASSDLGQPQHF. In DNA form, the CDR3 reads TGTGCCAGCAGTGATTTGGGTCAGCCCCAGCATTTT. The V gene is TRBV6-1, the J gene TRBJ1-5; D not resolved. The V end lost 3 bases, the J end lost 6 bases, and 6 bases lay between the germline ends. CDR1 is MNHNS, CDR2 SASEGT, per germline. The CDR3 length is 12 residues.

This clonotype showed up many times. The chain carries TRBV4-3 and TRBJ2-7, with no clear D. Germline lookup yields CDR1 LGHNA and CDR2 YSLEER. Trimming removed 1 base from V and 6 bases from J, with 19 bases in between. CDR3 length: 16 residues. Written as DNA, the CDR3 is TGCGCCAGCAGCCAAGCCCCACGGCCTGGAGTGGGCGAGCAGTACTTC. Encoded protein: CASSQAPRPGVGEQYF.

The chain combines TRBV7-8 with TRBJ2-3, with 11 bases matching TRBD2. V lost 8 bases to trimming and J lost 1 base; unmatched junction nucleotides: 2. Germline values: CDR1 SGHVS, CDR2 FQNEAQ. The CDR3 contains 14 residues. CDR3 nucleotide sequence: TGTGCCAGCCTACTAGCGGGGGGCACAGATACGCAGTATTTT. The encoded protein is CASLLAGGTDTQYF. The whole variable domain, filled in from reference TRBV7-8 and TRBJ2-3, reads GAGVSQSPRYKVAKRGQDVALRCDPISGHVSLFWYQQALGQGPEFLTYFQNEAQLDKSGLPSDRFFAERPEGSVSTLKIQRTQQEDSAVYLCASLLAGGTDTQYFGPGTRLTVL.

Many counts were recorded for this clonotype. The genes are TRBV27 and TRBJ1-1; 10 nucleotides align to TRBD1. CDR3 length: 13 amino acids. The germline V gene encodes CDR1 MNHEY and CDR2 SMNVEV (reference sequence). The ends lost 8 bases at V and 6 bases at J; junction bases unmatched: 6. The chain's CDR3 is CASHGQGVAEAFF. In DNA form, the CDR3 reads TGTGCCAGCCACGGACAGGGGGTCGCTGAAGCTTTCTTT.

This clonotype was seen at least ten times. V usage is TRBV3-1 and J usage is TRBJ1-1; no reliable D call. With 1 base removed from V and 5 bases from J, the gap between germline ends came to 8 bases. The CDR3 is 13 residues long. Germline V lookup: CDR1 LGHDT, CDR2 YNNKEL (reference sequence). CDR3 in DNA: TGTGCCAGCAGCCAAGTAGCCGGGACTGAAGCTTTCTTT. As protein: CASSQVAGTEAFF.

This clonotype was seen repeatedly, ten times or more. This chain joins TRBV7-2 and TRBJ1-6; D uncertain. V was trimmed by 3 bases and J by 0 bases, leaving 6 bases between them. The germline gives CDR1 SGHTA, CDR2 FQGNSA. The CDR3 length is 15 residues. The DNA for the CDR3 is TGTGCCAGCAGCTTCGTTGGCTCCTATAATTCACCCCTCCACTTT. This translates into CASSFVGSYNSPLHF.

This clonotype has ten or more counts. The chain combines TRBV29-1 with TRBJ2-7, with D unresolved. V gave up 8 bases and J gave up 2 bases, with 19 bases separating them. Germline CDR1 reads SQVTM; CDR2 reads ANQGSEA. This CDR3 spans 14 amino acids. The CDR3 sequence is CSITPGFSAYEQYF. CDR3 coding DNA: TGCAGCATAACCCCGGGCTTTTCCGCCTACGAGCAGTACTTC.

This clonotype was picked up many times. V and J are TRBV11-2 and TRBJ2-7; D is uncertain. CDR1 is SGHAT, CDR2 FQNNGV, per germline. The ends were cut back, 5 bases at V and 6 bases at J, with 11 bases in the middle. The CDR3 runs 12 residues. The CDR3 region has the DNA TGTGCCAGCAGCCCAGATCTGGCCGAGCAGTACTTC. It is translated as CASSPDLAEQYF.

This clonotype was observed many times. This chain joins TRBV24-1 and TRBJ1-1; D gene uncertain. The CDR3 is 13 residues long. Germline V gene data show CDR1 as KGHDR and CDR2 as SFDVKD. V dropped 4 bases and J dropped 1 base, with 6 bases sitting between them. The CDR3 DNA reads as TGTGCCACCAGTGAAGCCCCGAACACTGAAGCTTTCTTT. It translates to CATSEAPNTEAFF.